The present TCR beta chain was sequenced within a study of blood T cell repertoires in COVID-19. Under the authors' procedure: Reference gene primers were amplified, and this amplification served to estimate nucleated cell counts. Method: immunoSEQ multiplex PCR; TCRdb's copy keeps in-frame clones and lacks some. The V and J calls and clone size come from that table; D and trimming were worked out from the DNA. This table holds 200,000 to 300,000 clones, over 80% found once. Germline-derived CDR1 and CDR2 are SQVTM and ANQGSEA. The CDR3 spans 16 residues. The junction had 8 bases not matched to a gene; V was cut back by 3 bases and J by 0 bases.

Sequenced material: peripheral blood. The receptor was isolated from a human donor in a cohort sampled during active COVID-19. The chain has TRBV29-1 and TRBJ1-3; TRBD1 matches 7 bases. The CDR3: CSVDSGGQGSGNTIYF. CDR3 in DNA: TGCAGCGTTGATTCAGGGGGGCAAGGCTCTGGAAACACCATATATTTT.